One and the same sample provided the 9 T cell receptor beta chains below, sequenced in a study of T-cell memory formation after mild COVID-19 (dated by TCRdb to the early 2020s). Libraries came from 5' RACE. The sequencer was an Illumina NovaSeq 6000. In TCRdb, the public reads were trimmed at Q25 with fastp and aligned with MiXCR, with productive beta chains retained. Merged by CDR3 protein, the rows form single entries marked with the most common genes and DNA. Within this sample are around 310,000 distinct CDR3 sequences, with 20% of them counted one time only. Roughly a fifth of the sample rests with the top ten. Sample: PBMCs or a T cell subset sorted from them (not recorded which). These receptors were collected from a man younger than 35 who had mild COVID-19 (a few samples of this study predate the infection). The sample titles of this study are shuffled in the database, so cell type and time point are left out; the donor was told from shared clones.

The rearrangement links TRBV6-6 to TRBJ2-1, with D possibly being TRBD1 or TRBD2 (5 bases each). Trimming pared 8 bases from V and 2 bases from J, leaving 13 bases between. From germline, CDR1 is MNHNY and CDR2 SVGAGI (reference sequence). The CDR3 is made up of 14 amino acids. DNA of the CDR3: TGTGCCAGCCTCCTTGTGGGGGCCTACAATGAGCAGTTCTTC. Its translation: CASLLVGAYNEQFF.

This clonotype was found a few times. V gene TRBV15 combines with J gene TRBJ1-1; D possibly corresponds to TRBD1 (6 bases). The CDR3 has 16 residues. Germline assignment: CDR1 LNHNV and CDR2 YYDKDF (reference sequence). The V and J ends lost 0 bases and 5 bases respectively, with 16 bases between them. CDR3 in amino acids: CATSREWGALGTEAFF. CDR3 nucleotides: TGTGCCACCAGCAGAGAATGGGGGGCACTGGGGACTGAAGCTTTCTTT. Complete variable domain (other parts from reference TRBV15 and TRBJ1-1): DAMVIQNPRYQVTQFGKPVTLSCSQTLNHNVMYWYQQKSSQAPKLLFHYYDKDFNNEADTPDNFQSRRPNTSFCFLDIRSPGLGDTAMYLCATSREWGALGTEAFFGQGTRLTVV.

This clonotype showed up just a few times. The chain uses TRBV29-1 and TRBJ1-2; 9 bases agree with TRBD1. This CDR3 spans 13 amino acids. Germline V CDR1 and CDR2: SQVTM, ANQGSEA. V was clipped by 7 bases and J by 6 bases; unmatched bases: 9. The CDR3 spells CSATGTGLDGYTF. Written as DNA, the CDR3 is TGCAGCGCAACGGGGACAGGGCTGGATGGCTACACCTTC.

CDR3 in amino acids: CASSRTPLYARDGTEAFF. The CDR3 nucleotides are TGTGCCAGCAGCCGGACCCCCCTCTATGCCAGGGATGGCACTGAAGCTTTCTTT. The rearrangement joins TRBV14 to TRBJ1-1; a weak D match, TRBD1 (5 bases). From germline, CDR1 is SGHDN and CDR2 FVKESK. CDR3 size: 18 residues. Trimming shortened V by 4 bases and J by 4 bases, and 25 bases separated the two germline ends. The full variable domain, its missing parts supplied by reference TRBV14 and TRBJ1-1, is EAGVTQFPSHSVIEKGQTVTLRCDPISGHDNLYWYRRVMGKEIKFLLHFVKESKQDESGMPNNRFLAERTGGTYSTLKVQPAELEDSGVYFCASSRTPLYARDGTEAFFGQGTRLTVV.

The rearrangement uses TRBV28 and TRBJ2-5; 7 bases are shared with TRBD1. CDR3 length: 14 amino acids. CDR1 is MDHEN and CDR2 is SYDVKM in the germline V gene. Trimming at V came to 7 bases and at J to 5 bases, leaving 10 bases not matched to a gene. In nucleotides, the CDR3 is TGTGCCAGCAACCCGGGACAGCCTTCGGAGACCCAGTACTTC. Translating it yields CASNPGQPSETQYF.

The chain combines TRBV7-2 with TRBJ1-1; weak D call: TRBD1 (5 bases). Germline CDR1 SGHTA, CDR2 FQGNSA. Trimming pared 5 bases from V and 5 bases from J, leaving 21 bases between. The CDR3 is made up of 16 amino acids. CDR3 in amino acids: CASSPGDRGPGTEAFF. CDR3 coding DNA: TGTGCCAGCAGCCCCGGGGACCGGGGACCGGGGACTGAAGCTTTCTTT.

The J gene is TRBJ1-2, the V gene TRBV10-2, with a tentative D call TRBD1 (5 bases). This CDR3 comprises 13 residues. V gave up 8 bases and J gave up 7 bases, with 17 bases separating them. Germline-derived CDR1 and CDR2 are WSHSY and SAAADI. CDR3 bases: TGCGCCAGCGGGGGATCTACAGCGTCTGGCTACACCTTC. Encoded protein: CASGGSTASGYTF.

The V and J genes are TRBV6-6 and TRBJ1-1; no firm D call. Per the germline V gene, CDR1 is MNHNY and CDR2 is SVGAGI (reference sequence). V dropped 7 bases and J dropped 6 bases, with 15 bases sitting between them. The CDR3 runs 13 residues. In DNA form, the CDR3 reads TGTGCCAGCATGGTAGACGAGTTCCCTGAAGCTTTCTTT. This translates into CASMVDEFPEAFF.

J is TRBJ2-3 and V is TRBV6-5; D possibly corresponds to TRBD2 (6 bases). Trimming took 7 bases from V and 0 from J, leaving 11 bases between them. The CDR3 is 14 residues long. Looked up from germline, CDR1 is MNHEY and CDR2 is SVGAGI. The CDR3 here is CASKAGHSTDTQYF. The CDR3 region has the DNA TGTGCCAGCAAGGCGGGGCATAGCACAGATACGCAGTATTTT.